The 22 T cell receptor beta chains listed next were all sequenced from one sample in a study of blood T cell repertoires in COVID-19 (dated by TCRdb to about 2020). To prepare the library, the immunoSEQ multiplex PCR assay was applied. The immuneACCESS repertoire file appears here via TCRdb, limited to in-frame rearrangements. These files lack a portion of the clones; in checked studies, under half of the deficit traces to unresolved V genes, and the cause of the others is not known. The sample table contains 250,000 or so clones; only one count was recorded for 80% to 90% of them. The biggest ten clones account for about 3.5% of the sample. Sequencing used PBMCs or T cells enriched from blood (not recorded which). These receptors were collected from a woman under 40 who had been exposed to COVID-19.

This chain joins TRBV7-9 and TRBJ2-1; TRBD2 matches 10 bases. The CDR3 is made up of 17 amino acids. Per germline, CDR1 SEHNR and CDR2 FQNEAQ (reference sequence). Trimming removed 3 bases from V and 1 base from J; junction bases left unmatched: 6. The CDR3 DNA is TGTGCCAGCAGCTTTGAAGATAGCGGGAGGTCCTACAATGAGCAGTTCTTC. Protein product: CASSFEDSGRSYNEQFF.

This clone was seen a handful of times. The chain is built from TRBV28 and TRBJ1-5; 7 bases line up with TRBD1. CDR1 is MDHEN, CDR2 SYDVKM, per germline. V was pared by 5 bases and J by 6 bases, with 10 bases of the junction left unmatched. The CDR3 contains 15 residues. This chain's CDR3 is CASSQQGVMGQPQHF. In DNA, the CDR3 is TGTGCCAGCAGTCAGCAGGGGGTAATGGGTCAGCCCCAGCATTTT.

The genes are TRBV29-1 and TRBJ2-7; 8 bases are shared with TRBD2. This CDR3 is 13 amino acids long. V was clipped by 2 bases and J by 7 bases; unmatched bases: 7. Per germline, CDR1 SQVTM and CDR2 ANQGSEA. The CDR3, as DNA: TGCAGCGTTGAAAGCGGGAGCCCGGGGGAGCAGTACTTC. It yields the protein CSVESGSPGEQYF.

This sequence joins TRBV29-1 and TRBJ1-1; D gene unclear. Deletions cut 5 bases from V and 6 bases from J, with 13 bases between. The germline CDR1 and CDR2 sequences are SQVTM and ANQGSEA. The CDR3 length is 12 residues. The CDR3 bases are TGCAGCGTTCCGGGAACCCAAGCTGAAGCTTTCTTT. Protein sequence: CSVPGTQAEAFF.

The chain combines TRBV18 with TRBJ2-2; D is ambiguous. Germline V gene lookup returns CDR1 KGHSH and CDR2 LQKENI. This CDR3 has 16 residues. Between the trimmed V and J ends, which lost 6 bases and 1 base, there was a span of 15 bases. This CDR3 reads CASSSLSRQNTGELFF. CDR3 DNA sequence: TGTGCCAGCTCCTCACTCTCAAGACAGAACACCGGGGAGCTGTTTTTT.

The chain uses TRBV4-1 and TRBJ1-1; perhaps TRBD1 as D (6 bases). This CDR3 contains 16 residues. CDR1 and CDR2 from the germline V gene are MGHRA and YSYEKL. The V end was cut by 0 bases, the J end by 3 bases, with 14 bases between. The CDR3 DNA reads TGCGCCAGCAGCCAAGAGAGTAAGGGGGTGGACACTGAAGCTTTCTTT. Translation gives CASSQESKGVDTEAFF.

This clone appeared a few times. CDR3 DNA: TGTGCCAGCAGTGGGACTAGCGGGAGCAATGAGCAGTTCTTC. Translating gives CASSGTSGSNEQFF. V gene TRBV6-4 combines with J gene TRBJ2-1, with TRBD2 identical over 13 bases. The CDR3 is 14 amino acids. The ends lost 4 bases at V and 6 bases at J; junction bases unmatched: 0. Germline CDR1 and CDR2: MRHNA and SNTAGT.

The chain joins TRBV19 to TRBJ2-2; tentatively, D is TRBD1 (5 bases). V dropped 3 bases and J dropped 2 bases, with 10 bases sitting between them. Per the germline V gene, CDR1 is LNHDA and CDR2 is SQIVND (reference sequence). This CDR3 has 15 amino acids. CDR3 sequence (DNA): TGTGCCAGTAGTATCAGGGCGTTCAACACCGGGGAGCTGTTTTTT. It codes for CASSIRAFNTGELFF.

The chain couples TRBV6-5 to TRBJ1-1; TRBD1 aligns across 7 bases. CDR1 MNHEY and CDR2 SVGAGI come from the germline V gene. The junction had 9 bases not matched to a gene; V was cut back by 2 bases and J by 3 bases. CDR3 length: 16 residues. The CDR3 DNA follows: TGTGCCAGCAGTTACAGACACAGGGGTAGGTACACTGAAGCTTTCTTT. Protein: CASSYRHRGRYTEAFF.

Concerning this clone itself: The sample carries other DNA sequences with the same CDR3. In DNA, the CDR3 is TGTGCCAGCTCACCGGGGACTAGCGGGAGCTACGAGCAGTACTTC. Amino acid sequence: CASSPGTSGSYEQYF. The genes are TRBV18 and TRBJ2-7; TRBD2 aligns across 14 bases. This CDR3 spans 15 amino acids. The V gene end was trimmed by 3 bases and the J gene end by 3 bases; junction bases not matched to a gene: 1. Germline assignment: CDR1 KGHSH and CDR2 LQKENI. Full variable domain (missing parts from reference TRBV18 and TRBJ2-7): NAGVMQNPRHLVRRRGQEARLRCSPMKGHSHVYWYRQLPEEGLKFMVYLQKENIIDESGMPKERFSAEFPKEGPSILRIQQVVRGDSAAYFCASSPGTSGSYEQYFGPGTRLTVT.

This chain links TRBV4-1 with TRBJ2-1; 10 nucleotides align to TRBD2. CDR3 length: 18 amino acids. The trim removed 1 base at V and 7 bases at J, leaving 13 bases unmatched. Germline loops: CDR1 MGHRA, CDR2 YSYEKL. The CDR3 sequence is CASSQVVLGLAGVNEQFF. CDR3 sequence (DNA): TGCGCCAGCAGCCAAGTGGTTTTAGGGCTAGCGGGAGTGAATGAGCAGTTCTTC.

The rearrangement uses TRBV5-1 and TRBJ1-1, with TRBD1 matching 9 bases. The V segment lost 3 bases and the J segment 3 bases; nucleotides outside the gene matches: 3. The CDR3 covers 14 residues. Germline values: CDR1 SGHRS, CDR2 YFSETQ. CDR3 residues: CASSWGDRDTEAFF. The CDR3 DNA is TGCGCCAGCAGCTGGGGGGACAGGGACACTGAAGCTTTCTTT.

This clone was detected only a few times. The J gene is TRBJ1-3, the V gene TRBV28; 8 bases are a match to TRBD1. Trimming took 4 bases from V and 3 from J; bases not matched to a gene: 17. CDR3 length: 19 amino acids. Per the germline V gene, CDR1 is MDHEN and CDR2 is SYDVKM. The CDR3 loop is CASSSPYPDRGEDGNTIYF. Here the CDR3 DNA reads TGTGCCAGCAGTTCCCCCTACCCAGACAGGGGAGAAGATGGAAACACCATATATTTT.

The gene calls are TRBV6-6 and TRBJ2-7; TRBD1 might be the D (5 bases). The length of the CDR3 is 13 residues. CDR1 is MNHNY and CDR2 is SVGAGI in the germline V gene (reference sequence). The V end was cut by 7 bases, the J end by 6 bases, with 16 bases between. CDR3 loop: CASTQGVPGEQYF. The DNA of the CDR3 is TGTGCCAGCACCCAAGGGGTTCCGGGCGAGCAGTACTTC.

V usage is TRBV10-3 and J usage is TRBJ1-2, with 7 positions matching TRBD1. V gave up 7 bases and J gave up 5 bases; unmatched junction bases: 7. Germline CDR1 ENHRY, CDR2 SYGVKD. This CDR3 is built from 13 residues. In nucleotides, the CDR3 is TGTGCCATCAACGTGGACAGGCCTTATGGCTACACCTTC. It is translated as CAINVDRPYGYTF.

This clone occurred once. The chain recombines TRBV24-1 with TRBJ1-4; D gene ambiguous. V dropped 2 bases and J dropped 0 bases, with 6 bases sitting between them. This CDR3 has 15 residues. Per the germline V gene, CDR1 is KGHDR and CDR2 is SFDVKD. The CDR3 region has the DNA TGTGCCACCAGTGATTCCAGTGCAACTAATGAAAAACTGTTTTTT. It specifies CATSDSSATNEKLFF.

As to this clone: Mismatch with germline at one junction end may stem from a read error. The gene calls are TRBV4-1 and TRBJ1-2; D is uncertain. Germline V CDR1 and CDR2: MGHRA, YSYEKL. This CDR3 spans 13 amino acids. The CDR3 here is CASSLGIDYGYTF. The CDR3 region has the DNA TGCGCCAGCAGCCTTGGGATAGACTACGGCTACACCTTC.

This chain connects TRBV27 to TRBJ2-7; possible D gene TRBD1, 5 bases. Germline lookup yields CDR1 MNHEY and CDR2 SMNVEV (reference sequence). The germline V and J ends were trimmed by 3 bases and 7 bases, with 22 bases remaining between them. The CDR3 spans 16 residues. CDR3 residues: CASSLVEYRGLGEQYF. CDR3 in DNA: TGTGCCAGCAGTTTGGTGGAGTATAGGGGATTGGGAGAGCAGTACTTC.

V usage is TRBV7-9 and J usage is TRBJ2-5; 10 nucleotides agree with TRBD2. Trimming removed 1 base from V and 2 bases from J; junction bases left unmatched: 7. The CDR3 extends over 17 amino acids. Germline CDR1 is SEHNR and CDR2 is FQNEAQ (reference sequence). Here the CDR3 reads CASSLGGLAGDQETQYF. The CDR3 DNA is TGTGCCAGCAGCTTAGGAGGGCTAGCGGGAGATCAAGAGACCCAGTACTTC.

This chain connects TRBV3-1 (or the pseudogene TRBV3-2) to TRBJ1-6; a weak D match, TRBD1 (6 bases). V was shortened by 0 bases and J by 2 bases, with 8 bases between the two germline ends. Germline lookup yields CDR1 LGHDT and CDR2 YNNKEL (reference sequence). The CDR3 length is 16 residues. The CDR3 region has the DNA TGTGCCAGCAGCCAAGAGGGGGCGGCCTATAATTCACCCCTCCACTTT. Protein sequence: CASSQEGAAYNSPLHF.

The CDR3 DNA is TGTGCCAGTTCCATTATCCAGGGGGCCTTCTCTGGAAACACCATATATTTT. Protein sequence: CASSIIQGAFSGNTIYF. V gene TRBV19 combines with J gene TRBJ1-3; TRBD1 aligns across 8 bases. The trim removed 8 bases at V and 0 bases at J, leaving 12 bases unmatched. CDR3 size: 17 residues. Germline V CDR1 and CDR2: LNHDA, SQIVND (reference sequence).

The genes are TRBV5-4 and TRBJ2-1; D not resolved. The length of the CDR3 is 16 residues. The germline gives CDR1 SGHNT, CDR2 YYREEE (reference sequence). Trimming took 0 bases from V and 2 from J, leaving 12 bases between them. CDR3 protein: CASSLGGATPYNEQFF. CDR3 nucleotide sequence: TGTGCCAGCAGCTTGGGTGGAGCTACACCCTACAATGAGCAGTTCTTC.